The entry below describes one T cell receptor beta chain. Antigen specificity is unknown. Between the trimmed V and J ends, which lost 1 base and 6 bases, there was a span of 10 bases. The CDR3 length is 13 residues. The sample is drawn from a study of Graves' ophthalmopathy and Graves' hyperthyroidism. Study-wide results and caveats: Its predictions of ophthalmopathy progression gave the model 60% to 71% sensitivity and roughly 72% specificity. A majority of expanded thyroid clonotypes exceeding 0.001 frequency were likewise present in blood.

Amplification of the TCR beta CDR3 regions used RNA transcripts (as template). The library came from an HTBI-primed first-round RT-PCR and a second-round multiplex PCR. TCRdb used MiXCR to reprocess the multiplex PCR reads, holding one entry per CDR3 protein. Here the sample spans 200,000 to 250,000 distinct CDR3 sequences, 20% to 25% being singletons. Clinical symptoms, serum thyroxine, TRAb, thyroid ultrasound and orbital computed tomography determined diagnosis. The sample consisted of peripheral blood. The gene calls are TRBV12-3 or TRBV12-4 and TRBJ2-7, with D unclear. This clonotype originated in a woman aged 50 to 60 with Graves' ophthalmopathy. CDR3 residues: CASSLGLIAEQYF. The CDR3 DNA reads TGTGCCAGCAGTTTAGGACTGATCGCCGAGCAGTACTTC.